One and the same sample provided the 9 T cell receptor beta chains below, sequenced in a study of regulatory T cells in long-lasting Graves disease. Arm-PCR of CDR3 regions and iRepertoire HTBI primers were the basis on which TCR beta libraries were built. One entry per CDR3 protein, called by TCRdb with MiXCR from the multiplex PCR reads. The profile shows 500,000 to 800,000 distinct CDR3 sequences, about 30% of them singletons. Indicated time point: persistent/refractory GD, antithyroid drugs over 5 years with positive TRAb. From PBMCs, RNA was extracted and then used to make the TCR library. The source was peripheral blood mononuclear cells (PBMCs), collected when the disease was refractory, from a patient treated with antithyroid drugs. The receptor set was obtained from a female donor with Graves disease.

A remark on this clonotype: At one of its ends the junction is not consistent with the germline gene, which may arise from a read error. This sequence joins TRBV6-1 and TRBJ1-2; tentatively, D is TRBD1 (5 bases). The CDR3 has 14 amino acids. CDR1 and CDR2 from the germline V gene are MNHNS and SASEGT. In DNA, the CDR3 is TGTGCCAGCAGCGAAGGGGACCATGGGTATGACTACACCTTC. Translated: CASSEGDHGYDYTF.

The chain recombines TRBV2 with TRBJ1-3; D remains ambiguous. Trimming removed 1 base at V and 3 bases at J, with 13 bases between. Germline-derived CDR1 and CDR2 are SNHLY and FYNNEI. This CDR3 comprises 16 residues. CDR3 in DNA: TGTGCCAGCAGTGAAGTCGGTTGGGCGGTTGGAAACACCATATATTTT. Translating it yields CASSEVGWAVGNTIYF.

This chain joins TRBV6-1 and TRBJ1-5; 7 nucleotides align to TRBD1. The CDR3 has 14 residues. Germline values: CDR1 MNHNS, CDR2 SASEGT. The junction had 2 bases not matched to a gene; V was cut back by 6 bases and J by 0 bases. CDR3: CASRTGDSNQPQHF. The CDR3 coding sequence is TGTGCCAGCAGAACAGGGGATAGCAATCAGCCCCAGCATTTT.

This clonotype occurred a few times. The chain links TRBV12-3 or TRBV12-4 to TRBJ2-5; TRBD1 aligns across 8 bases. CDR3 length equals 15 residues. The V segment lost 5 bases and the J segment 2 bases; nucleotides outside the gene matches: 7. The CDR3: CASSPRDRSQETQYF. The CDR3 DNA reads as TGTGCCAGCAGTCCCAGGGACAGGTCTCAAGAGACCCAGTACTTC.

The table lists this clonotype with many counts. This sequence joins TRBV28 and TRBJ1-1; D unclear. The CDR3 has 14 amino acids. Trimming took off 5 bases at V and 5 bases at J, with 15 bases between the two ends. Germline V gene lookup returns CDR1 MDHEN and CDR2 SYDVKM. CDR3 DNA sequence: TGTGCCAGCAGTCCCCTTGTGCTTTGGACTGAAGCTTTCTTT. Its translation: CASSPLVLWTEAFF.

The table lists this clonotype with many counts. This chain uses TRBV20-1 with TRBJ1-1; 9 bases align to TRBD1. CDR1 and CDR2 (germline): DFQATT, SNEGSKA (reference sequence). The CDR3 extends over 14 amino acids. The J segment lost 7 bases and the V segment lost 1 base, leaving 7 bases of the junction unmatched. This CDR3 is CSARGDRANGEAFF. DNA for the CDR3: TGCAGTGCTAGAGGGGACAGGGCCAATGGTGAAGCTTTCTTT.

The genes are TRBV4-2 and TRBJ1-1; D ambiguous. CDR1 LGHNA and CDR2 YNFKEQ come from the germline V gene. The CDR3 spans 15 residues. V was cut by 1 base and J by 4 bases, with 13 bases left in between. The CDR3 reads CASSQVLGGFTEAFF. The CDR3, as DNA: TGTGCCAGCAGCCAAGTGCTGGGAGGATTCACTGAAGCTTTCTTT.

There are a few counts of this clonotype. The chain carries TRBV18 and TRBJ1-4; D uncertain. The CDR3 has 14 residues. Trimming removed 1 base from V and 8 bases from J, with 11 bases in between. CDR1 and CDR2 from the germline V gene are KGHSH and LQKENI. Here the CDR3 reads CASSPQVPAEKLFF. The CDR3, as DNA: TGTGCCAGCTCACCACAGGTCCCTGCGGAAAAACTGTTTTTT.

This clonotype has just one count. V gene TRBV25-1 combines with J gene TRBJ1-5, with D uncertain. V lost 1 base, J lost 5 bases, and 6 bases lay in between. This CDR3 spans 13 amino acids. Germline CDR1 is MGHDK and CDR2 is SYGVNS. The CDR3 DNA follows: TGTGCCAGCAGTGAATCTTTGTATCAGCCCCAGCATTTT. This codes for CASSESLYQPQHF.